The 3 T cell receptor beta chains below all came from one sample that was sequenced in a study of T cell responses to AZD1222 COVID-19 vaccine. Measured with immunoSEQ multiplex PCR; TCRdb has only the in-frame clones, and not every one. This sample has 95,000 to 100,000 clones, with about four fifths found just once. The sample in question was peripheral blood, obtained 28 days after the second AZD1222 dose. These receptors all come from an adult who received the AZD1222 COVID-19 vaccine.

The chain has TRBV7-8 and TRBJ1-1; possibly TRBD1 for D (5 bases). V shed 5 bases and J shed 1 base, with 14 bases lying between them. The CDR3 contains 15 residues. The germline CDR1 and CDR2 sequences are SGHVS and FQNEAQ. Written as DNA, the CDR3 is TGTGCCAGCAGCCCATTCGGGGGTGAGAACACTGAAGCTTTCTTT. Translating gives CASSPFGGENTEAFF.

The chain has TRBV5-1 and TRBJ2-2; 8 bases line up with TRBD1. Germline lookup yields CDR1 SGHRS and CDR2 YFSETQ. Germline trimming cut 4 bases from V and 3 bases from J; bases unmatched to any gene: 5. The CDR3 length is 15 residues. In DNA form, the CDR3 reads TGCGCCAGCAGCGAAGGGACAGGCCACACCGGGGAGCTGTTTTTT. Translating it yields CASSEGTGHTGELFF.

The genes are TRBV5-3 and TRBJ1-2; D is possibly TRBD1 (6 bases). TRBV5-3 is known as an ORF, though its function is uncertain. The germline V and J ends were trimmed by 4 bases and 4 bases, with 29 bases remaining between them. CDR3 length: 19 amino acids. The CDR3, as DNA: TGTGCCAGAAGCAGGCCGCACAGGGTCAGGTGCCGTGCCTCCTATGGCTACACCTTC. This encodes CARSRPHRVRCRASYGYTF.